This T cell receptor (beta chain) was recorded in a study of blood T cell repertoires in COVID-19. About the study: Italy, Spain and the United States were the sources of the convalescent and acute COVID-19 samples. The cDNA or gDNA used as material had been derived from T cells, B-cell-depleted T cells, or PBMCs.

Data came from immunoSEQ multiplex PCR; TCRdb stores just in-frame clones and leaves some out. The data contain about 140,000 clones, around 90% of them singletons. This CDR3 region has 16 residues. Germline loops: CDR1 SGHRS, CDR2 YFSETQ. V lost 1 base, J lost 4 bases, and 7 bases stayed unmatched. This TCR was recovered from a human donor in a cohort sampled during active COVID-19. Sequenced input: peripheral blood. The chain employs TRBV5-1 and TRBJ1-3; TRBD1 matches 8 bases. The CDR3 reads CASSLRDRGSGNTIYF. In DNA form, the CDR3 reads TGCGCCAGCAGCTTGCGTGACAGGGGATCCGGAAACACCATATATTTT.